The following is a T cell receptor beta chain sequence with its context. The entry originates in a study of cytomegalovirus exposure and HLA in healthy donors. The PCR ran on 60 Vbeta and 13 Jbeta primers. Sequencing used immunoSEQ multiplex PCR; TCRdb keeps in-frame clones, though not all of them. This repertoire shows roughly 180,000 clones, just under 80% found once; its top ten account for roughly 1.3%. This CDR3 contains 15 residues. Germline loops: CDR1 SGDLS, CDR2 YYNGEE. The V and J ends lost 0 bases and 8 bases, in that order; junction bases with no gene match: 9. Sequenced input: PBMCs. This clonotype was sampled from a young man in good health and CMV-seronegative. The gene calls are TRBV9 and TRBJ1-2; TRBD1 matches 8 bases. As DNA, the CDR3 is TGTGCCAGCAGCGTAGCGGAAATAGGACAGGGCGGCTACACCTTC. It yields the protein CASSVAEIGQGGYTF.